This T cell receptor (beta chain) derives from a study of CD8 T cells in Susac syndrome. Study summary: Eight or nine of the sequenced Susac syndrome patients were in remission, and about 6 had active disease.

In germline, CDR1 is DFQATT, CDR2 SNEGSKA (reference sequence). The CDR3 loop spans 16 amino acids. Trimming cost V 2 bases and J 2 bases; bases outside gene matches: 10. RNA in amounts of about 0.5 to 1 ug was reverse transcribed with random hexamers. Amplification of TCR beta CDR3 by immunoSEQ multiplex PCR spanned 54 Vbeta and 13 Jbeta. TCRdb re-analysed the immunoSEQ multiplex PCR reads in MiXCR, keeping a single row per CDR3 protein. In the table there are about 130,000 distinct CDR3 sequences, just under 95% of which are singletons. In the case of this clonotype: Its specificity is not known.

Study findings and constraints: The relatively small number of individuals in the TCR sequencing and HLA analysis was acknowledged by the study. Clonal expansion of CD8+ cells in Susac peaked in TEMRA cells (and in active patients).

Sequenced: CD8+ T cells from PBMCs. The chain links TRBV20-1 to TRBJ2-7; 9 bases agree with TRBD1. The sequence came from a human donor with Susac syndrome. This CDR3 reads CSARPLGQGETYEQYF. The CDR3 coding sequence is TGCAGTGCTAGACCTTTGGGACAGGGAGAGACCTACGAGCAGTACTTC.